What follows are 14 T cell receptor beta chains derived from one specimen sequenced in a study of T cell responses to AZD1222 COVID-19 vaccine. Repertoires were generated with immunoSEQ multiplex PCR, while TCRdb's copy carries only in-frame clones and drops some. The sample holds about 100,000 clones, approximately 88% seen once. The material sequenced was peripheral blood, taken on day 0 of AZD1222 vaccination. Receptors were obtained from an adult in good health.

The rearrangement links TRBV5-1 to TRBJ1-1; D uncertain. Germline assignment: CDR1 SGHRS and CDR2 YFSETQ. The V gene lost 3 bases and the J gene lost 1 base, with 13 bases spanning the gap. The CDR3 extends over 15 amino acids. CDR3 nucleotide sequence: TGCGCCAGCAGCTCGATCCCTGGCGGGAACACTGAAGCTTTCTTT. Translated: CASSSIPGGNTEAFF.

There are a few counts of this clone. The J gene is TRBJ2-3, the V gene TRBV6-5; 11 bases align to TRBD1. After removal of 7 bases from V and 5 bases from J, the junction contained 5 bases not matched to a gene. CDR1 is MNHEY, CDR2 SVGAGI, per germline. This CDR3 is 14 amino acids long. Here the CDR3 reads CASTGQGAGDTQYF. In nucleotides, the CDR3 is TGTGCCAGCACCGGACAGGGGGCAGGAGATACGCAGTATTTT.

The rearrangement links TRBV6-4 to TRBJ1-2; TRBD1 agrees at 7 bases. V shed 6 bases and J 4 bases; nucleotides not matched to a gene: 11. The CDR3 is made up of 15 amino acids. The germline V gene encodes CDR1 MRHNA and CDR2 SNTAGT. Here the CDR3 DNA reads TGTGCCAGCAGAGATCCTCGACAGGGAAGCTATGGCTACACCTTC. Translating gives CASRDPRQGSYGYTF.

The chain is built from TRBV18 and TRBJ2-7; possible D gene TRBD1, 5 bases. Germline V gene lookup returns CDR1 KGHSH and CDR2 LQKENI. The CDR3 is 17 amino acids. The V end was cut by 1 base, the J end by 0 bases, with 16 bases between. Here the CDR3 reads CASSPQILRQSSYEQYF. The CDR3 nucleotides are TGTGCCAGCTCACCACAAATACTGAGACAGAGCTCCTACGAGCAGTACTTC.

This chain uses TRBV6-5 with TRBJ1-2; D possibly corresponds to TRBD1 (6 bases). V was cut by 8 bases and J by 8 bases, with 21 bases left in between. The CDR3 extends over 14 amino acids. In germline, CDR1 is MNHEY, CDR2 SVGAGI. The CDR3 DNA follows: TGTGCCAGCGGGGTCATCCGGGACACCTCGGGCTACACCTTC. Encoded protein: CASGVIRDTSGYTF.

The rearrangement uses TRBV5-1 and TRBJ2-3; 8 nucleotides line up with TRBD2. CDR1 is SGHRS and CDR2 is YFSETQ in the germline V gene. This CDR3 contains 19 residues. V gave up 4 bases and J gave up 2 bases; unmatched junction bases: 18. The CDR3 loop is CASSLPTSGNPQNTDTQYF. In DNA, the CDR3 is TGCGCCAGCAGCCTTCCTACTAGCGGCAATCCCCAAAACACAGATACGCAGTATTTT.

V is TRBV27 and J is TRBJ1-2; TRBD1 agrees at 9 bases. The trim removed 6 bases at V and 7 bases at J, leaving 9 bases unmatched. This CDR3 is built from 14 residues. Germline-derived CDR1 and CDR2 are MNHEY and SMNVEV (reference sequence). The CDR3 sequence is CASRPPGTGFGYTF. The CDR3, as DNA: TGTGCCAGCAGACCCCCCGGGACAGGGTTTGGCTACACCTTC.

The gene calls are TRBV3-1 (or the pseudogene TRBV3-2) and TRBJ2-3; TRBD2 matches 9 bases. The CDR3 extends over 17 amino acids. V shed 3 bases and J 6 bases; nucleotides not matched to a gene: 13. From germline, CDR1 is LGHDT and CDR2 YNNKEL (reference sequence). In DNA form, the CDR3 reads TGTGCCAGCAGCCAGGGAATTGTAGCGGGGGCCAGGGATACGCAGTATTTT. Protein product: CASSQGIVAGARDTQYF.

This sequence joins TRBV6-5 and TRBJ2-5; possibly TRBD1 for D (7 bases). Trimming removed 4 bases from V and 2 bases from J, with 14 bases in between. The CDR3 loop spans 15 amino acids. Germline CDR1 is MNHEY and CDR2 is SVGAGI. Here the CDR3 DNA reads TGTGCCAGCAGTTCCAGGTCAGGGGGGCAAGAGACCCAGTACTTC. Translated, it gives CASSSRSGGQETQYF.

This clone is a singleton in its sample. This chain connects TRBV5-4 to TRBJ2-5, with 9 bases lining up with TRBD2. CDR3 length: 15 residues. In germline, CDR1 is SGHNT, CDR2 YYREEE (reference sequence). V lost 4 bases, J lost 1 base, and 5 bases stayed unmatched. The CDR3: CASSTSGRRQETQYF. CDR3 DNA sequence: TGTGCCAGCAGCACGAGCGGGAGGCGCCAAGAGACCCAGTACTTC.

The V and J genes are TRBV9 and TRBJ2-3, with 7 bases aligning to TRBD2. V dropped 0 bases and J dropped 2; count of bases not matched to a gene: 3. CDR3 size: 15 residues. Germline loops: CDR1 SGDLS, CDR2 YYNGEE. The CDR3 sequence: CASSVGLADTDTQYF. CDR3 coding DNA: TGTGCCAGCAGCGTAGGGCTAGCGGACACAGATACGCAGTATTTT.

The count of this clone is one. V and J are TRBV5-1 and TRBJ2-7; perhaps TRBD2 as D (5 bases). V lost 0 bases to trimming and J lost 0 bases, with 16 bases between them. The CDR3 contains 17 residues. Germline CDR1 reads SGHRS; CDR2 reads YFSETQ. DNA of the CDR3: TGCGCCAGCAGCTTGGGGGGTCCCAGGAGGTCCTCCTACGAGCAGTACTTC. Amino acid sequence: CASSLGGPRRSSYEQYF.

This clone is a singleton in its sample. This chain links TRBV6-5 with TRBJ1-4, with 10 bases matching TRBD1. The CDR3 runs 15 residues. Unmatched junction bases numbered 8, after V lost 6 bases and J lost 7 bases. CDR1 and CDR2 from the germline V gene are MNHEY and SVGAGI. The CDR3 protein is CASRAQTGGREKLFF. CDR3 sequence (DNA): TGTGCCAGCAGGGCCCAGACAGGGGGCCGTGAAAAACTGTTTTTT.

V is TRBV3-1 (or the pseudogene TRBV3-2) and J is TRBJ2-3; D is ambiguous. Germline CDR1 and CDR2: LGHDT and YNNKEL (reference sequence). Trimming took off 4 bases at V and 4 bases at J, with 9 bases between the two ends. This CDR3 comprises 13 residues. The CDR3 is CASSPVRADTQYF. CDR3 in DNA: TGTGCCAGCAGCCCCGTTCGAGCAGATACGCAGTATTTT.